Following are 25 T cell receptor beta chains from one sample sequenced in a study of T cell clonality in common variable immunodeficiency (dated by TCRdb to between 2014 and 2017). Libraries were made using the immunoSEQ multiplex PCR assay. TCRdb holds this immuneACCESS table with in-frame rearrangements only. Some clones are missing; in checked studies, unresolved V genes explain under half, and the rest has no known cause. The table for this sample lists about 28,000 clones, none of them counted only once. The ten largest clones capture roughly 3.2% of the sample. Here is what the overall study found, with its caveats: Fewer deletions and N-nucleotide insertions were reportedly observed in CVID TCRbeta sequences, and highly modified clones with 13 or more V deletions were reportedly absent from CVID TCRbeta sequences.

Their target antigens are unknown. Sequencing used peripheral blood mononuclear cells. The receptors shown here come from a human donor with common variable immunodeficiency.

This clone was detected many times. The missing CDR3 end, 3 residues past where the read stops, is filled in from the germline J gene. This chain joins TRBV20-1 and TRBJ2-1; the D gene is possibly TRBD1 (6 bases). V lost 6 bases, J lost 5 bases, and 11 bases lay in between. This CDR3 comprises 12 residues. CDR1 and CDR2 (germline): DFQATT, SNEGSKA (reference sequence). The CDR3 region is CSANTGNNEQFF. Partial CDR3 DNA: TGCAGTGCAAACACAGGGAACAATGAG.

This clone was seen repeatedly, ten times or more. CDR3 bases read: TGCGCCAGCAGCTTCCAGGGTGGGTACACTGAA. Amino acid sequence: CASSFQGGYTE. The whole CDR3 protein reads CASSFQGGYTEAFF. This chain links TRBV5-1 with TRBJ1-1; maybe TRBD1 (5 bases). The sequenced fragment ends 3 residues before the CDR3 boundary, so the rest is inferred from the germline J gene. Germline lookup yields CDR1 SGHRS and CDR2 YFSETQ. The CDR3 covers 14 residues. The V end was cut by 2 bases, the J end by 3 bases, with 11 bases between. Full variable domain (outside the CDR3, taken from reference TRBV5-1 and TRBJ1-1): KAGVTQTPRYLIKTRGQQVTLSCSPISGHRSVSWYQQTPGQGLQFLFEYFSETQRNKGNFPGRFSGRQFSNSRSEMNVSTLELGDSALYLCASSFQGGYTEAFFGQGTRLTVV.

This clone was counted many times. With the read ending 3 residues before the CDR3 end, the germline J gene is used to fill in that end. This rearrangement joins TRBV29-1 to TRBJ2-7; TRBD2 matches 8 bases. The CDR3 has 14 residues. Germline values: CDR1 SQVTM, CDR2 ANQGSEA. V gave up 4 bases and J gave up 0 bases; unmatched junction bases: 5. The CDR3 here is CSVAYTSGSYEQYF. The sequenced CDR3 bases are TGCAGCGTTGCCTATACTAGCGGCTCCTACGAG.

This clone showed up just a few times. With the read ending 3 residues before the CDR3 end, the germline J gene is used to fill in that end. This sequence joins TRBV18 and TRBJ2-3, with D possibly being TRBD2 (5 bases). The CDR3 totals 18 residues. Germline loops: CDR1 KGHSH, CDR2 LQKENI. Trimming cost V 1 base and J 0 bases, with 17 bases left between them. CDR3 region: CASSPHIMLGVSTDTQYF. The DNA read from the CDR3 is TGTGCCAGCTCACCACATATAATGCTCGGGGTTAGCACAGATACG.

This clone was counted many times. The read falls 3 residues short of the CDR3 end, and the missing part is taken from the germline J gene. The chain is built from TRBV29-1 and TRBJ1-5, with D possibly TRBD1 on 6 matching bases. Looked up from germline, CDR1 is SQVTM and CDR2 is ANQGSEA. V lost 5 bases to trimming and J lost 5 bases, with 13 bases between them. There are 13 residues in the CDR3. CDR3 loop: CSVRTGSDQPQHF. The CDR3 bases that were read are TGCAGCGTTCGTACAGGGAGCGATCAGCCC.

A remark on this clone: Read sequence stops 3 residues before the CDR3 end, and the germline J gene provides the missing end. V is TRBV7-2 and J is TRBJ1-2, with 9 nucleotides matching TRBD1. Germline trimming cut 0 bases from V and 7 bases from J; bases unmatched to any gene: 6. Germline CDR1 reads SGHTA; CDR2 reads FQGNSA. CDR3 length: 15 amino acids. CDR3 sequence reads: CASSLALQGAGGYTF. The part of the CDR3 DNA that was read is TGTGCCAGCAGCTTAGCTTTACAGGGGGCCGGTGGC.

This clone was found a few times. CDR3 DNA (partial): TGTGCCACCAGGGACAGCGGAGCTAACTATGGC. It is translated as CATRDSGANYG. In full, the CDR3 reads CATRDSGANYGYTF. The chain joins TRBV2 to TRBJ1-2; TRBD1 matches at 7 bases. The observed sequence ends 3 residues before the CDR3 terminus, with the missing tail filled in from the germline J gene. Losses at the gene ends were 10 bases for V and 0 bases for J; bases not matched to a gene: 8. The CDR3 length is 14 residues. The V gene's germline CDR1 is SNHLY and CDR2 FYNNEI.

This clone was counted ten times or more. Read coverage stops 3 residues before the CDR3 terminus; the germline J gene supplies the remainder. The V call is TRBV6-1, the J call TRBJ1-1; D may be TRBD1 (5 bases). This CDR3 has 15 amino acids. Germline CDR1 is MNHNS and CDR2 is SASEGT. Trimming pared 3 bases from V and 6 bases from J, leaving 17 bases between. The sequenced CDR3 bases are TGTGCCAGCAGTGAGGCAGCAGCGGGGGTGGCTGAA. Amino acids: CASSEAAAGVAE. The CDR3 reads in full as CASSEAAAGVAEAFF.

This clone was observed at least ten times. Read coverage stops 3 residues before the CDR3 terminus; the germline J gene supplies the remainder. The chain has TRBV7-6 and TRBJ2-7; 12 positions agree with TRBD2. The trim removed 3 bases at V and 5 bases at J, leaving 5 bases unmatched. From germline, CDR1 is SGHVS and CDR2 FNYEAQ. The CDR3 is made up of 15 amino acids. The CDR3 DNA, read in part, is TGTGCCAGCAGCTTTGCTAGCGGGAGGGACAACGAG. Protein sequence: CASSFASGRDNE. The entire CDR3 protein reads CASSFASGRDNEQYF. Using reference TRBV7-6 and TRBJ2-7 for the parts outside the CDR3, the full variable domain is GAGVSQSPRYKVTKRGQDVALRCDPISGHVSLYWYRQALGQGPEFLTYFNYEAQQDKSGLPNDRFSAERPEGSISTLTIQRTEQRDSAMYRCASSFASGRDNEQYFGPGTRLTVT.

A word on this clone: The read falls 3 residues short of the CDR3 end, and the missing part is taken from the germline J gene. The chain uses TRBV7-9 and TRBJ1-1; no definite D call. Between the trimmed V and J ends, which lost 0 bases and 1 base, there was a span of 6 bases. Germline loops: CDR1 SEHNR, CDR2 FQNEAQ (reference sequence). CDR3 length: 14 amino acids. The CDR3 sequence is CASSLASPNTEAFF. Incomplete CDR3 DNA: TGTGCCAGCAGCTTAGCTAGCCCGAACACTGAA.

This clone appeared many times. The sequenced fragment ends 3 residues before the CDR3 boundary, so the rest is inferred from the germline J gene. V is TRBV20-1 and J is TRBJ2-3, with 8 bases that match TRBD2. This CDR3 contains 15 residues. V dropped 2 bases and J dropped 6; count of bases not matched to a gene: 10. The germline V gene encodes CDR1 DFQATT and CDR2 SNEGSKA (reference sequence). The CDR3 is CSARLSGTRPDTQYF. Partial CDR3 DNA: TGCAGTGCTAGACTTAGCGGGACCCGACCCGATACG.

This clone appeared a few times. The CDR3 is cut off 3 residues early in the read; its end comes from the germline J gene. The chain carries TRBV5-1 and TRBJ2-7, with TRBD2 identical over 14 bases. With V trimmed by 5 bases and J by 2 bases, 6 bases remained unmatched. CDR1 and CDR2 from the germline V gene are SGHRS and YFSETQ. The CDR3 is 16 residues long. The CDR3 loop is CASRTSGRVLAYEQYF. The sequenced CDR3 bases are TGCGCCAGCAGGACTAGCGGGAGGGTACTGGCCTACGAG.

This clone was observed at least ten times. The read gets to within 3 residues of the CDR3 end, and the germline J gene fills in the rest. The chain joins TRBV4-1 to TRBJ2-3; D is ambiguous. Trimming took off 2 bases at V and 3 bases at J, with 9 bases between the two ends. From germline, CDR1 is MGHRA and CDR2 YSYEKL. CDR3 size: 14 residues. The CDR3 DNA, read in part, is TGCGCCAGCAGCCAATTAGCCGGGACAGATACG. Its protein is CASSQLAGTDT. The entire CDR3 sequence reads CASSQLAGTDTQYF.

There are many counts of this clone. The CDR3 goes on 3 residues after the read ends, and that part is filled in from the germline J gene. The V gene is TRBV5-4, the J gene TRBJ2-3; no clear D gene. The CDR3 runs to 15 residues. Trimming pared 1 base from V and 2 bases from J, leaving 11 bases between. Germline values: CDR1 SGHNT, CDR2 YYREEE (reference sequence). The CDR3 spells CASSLKREPTDTQYF. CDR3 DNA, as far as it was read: TGTGCCAGCAGCTTGAAGCGCGAGCCCACAGATACG.

The DNA read from the CDR3 is TGTGCCAGCAAAGATGGGCTCGACTACTACGAG. It codes for CASKDGLDYYE. The complete CDR3 reads CASKDGLDYYEQYF. The V gene is TRBV2, the J gene TRBJ2-7, with D possibly TRBD2 on 5 matching bases. Read data end 3 residues before the CDR3 end; the end is taken from the germline J gene. The germline CDR1 and CDR2 sequences are SNHLY and FYNNEI. The V end was cut by 7 bases, the J end by 3 bases, with 16 bases between. The CDR3 is 14 residues long.

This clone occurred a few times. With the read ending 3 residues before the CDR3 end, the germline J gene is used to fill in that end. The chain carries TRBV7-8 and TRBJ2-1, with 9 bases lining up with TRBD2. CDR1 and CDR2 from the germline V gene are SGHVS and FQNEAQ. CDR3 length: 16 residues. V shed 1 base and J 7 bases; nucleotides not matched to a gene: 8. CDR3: CASSLEWSSGKNEQFF. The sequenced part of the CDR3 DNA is TGTGCCAGCAGCTTAGAATGGTCTAGCGGGAAGAATGAG.

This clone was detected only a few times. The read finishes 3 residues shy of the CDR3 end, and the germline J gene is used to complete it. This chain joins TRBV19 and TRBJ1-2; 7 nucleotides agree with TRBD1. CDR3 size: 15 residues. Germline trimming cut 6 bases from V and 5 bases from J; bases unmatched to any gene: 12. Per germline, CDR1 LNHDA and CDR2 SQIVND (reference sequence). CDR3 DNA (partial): TGTGCCAGTAGGCACCAGGGGGTGGACCATTATGGC. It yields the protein CASRHQGVDHYG. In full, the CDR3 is CASRHQGVDHYGYTF.

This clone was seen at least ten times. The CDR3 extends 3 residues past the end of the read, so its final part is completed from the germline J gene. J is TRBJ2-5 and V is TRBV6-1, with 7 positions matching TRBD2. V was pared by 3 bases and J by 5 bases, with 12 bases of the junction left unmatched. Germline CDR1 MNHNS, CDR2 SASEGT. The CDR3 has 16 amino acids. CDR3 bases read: TGTGCCAGCAGTGAGGTTCCGTCGGGAGCGGGGGAGACC. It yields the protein CASSEVPSGAGET. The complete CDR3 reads CASSEVPSGAGETQYF.

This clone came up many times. The DNA read from the CDR3 is TGCGCCAGTAGTACAGGAGGGCGAACTGAA. Protein sequence: CASSTGGRTE. The whole CDR3 protein is CASSTGGRTEAFF. The chain is built from TRBV10-1 and TRBJ1-1, with D possibly TRBD1 on 5 matching bases. Sequencing ends 3 residues short of the CDR3 end; the germline J gene provides the rest. The germline CDR1 and CDR2 sequences are WNHNN and SYGVQD (reference sequence). Deletions cut 9 bases from V and 5 bases from J, with 16 bases between. The CDR3 is 13 amino acids.

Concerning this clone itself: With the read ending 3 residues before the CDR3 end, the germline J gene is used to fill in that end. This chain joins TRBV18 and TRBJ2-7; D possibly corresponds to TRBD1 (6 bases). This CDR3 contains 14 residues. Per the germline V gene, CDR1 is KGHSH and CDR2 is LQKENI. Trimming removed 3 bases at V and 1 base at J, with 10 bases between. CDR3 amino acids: CASSPPTGSYEQYF. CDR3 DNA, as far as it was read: TGTGCCAGCTCACCCCCGACAGGTTCCTACGAG.

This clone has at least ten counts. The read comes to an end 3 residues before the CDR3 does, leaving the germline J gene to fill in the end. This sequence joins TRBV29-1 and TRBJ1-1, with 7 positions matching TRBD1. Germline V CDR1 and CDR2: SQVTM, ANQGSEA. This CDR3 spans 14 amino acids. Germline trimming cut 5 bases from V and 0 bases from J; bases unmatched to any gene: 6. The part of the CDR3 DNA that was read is TGCAGCGTTAGGGGGACAGCCATGAACACTGAA. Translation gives CSVRGTAMNTE. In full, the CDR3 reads CSVRGTAMNTEAFF.

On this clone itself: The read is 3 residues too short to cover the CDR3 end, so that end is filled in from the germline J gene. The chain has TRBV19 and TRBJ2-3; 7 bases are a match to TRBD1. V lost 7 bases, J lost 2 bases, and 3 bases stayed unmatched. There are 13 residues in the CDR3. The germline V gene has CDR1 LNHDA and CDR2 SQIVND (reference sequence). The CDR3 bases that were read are TGTGCCAGTACAAAGGGGGCCACAGATACG. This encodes CASTKGATDT. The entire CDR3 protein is CASTKGATDTQYF.

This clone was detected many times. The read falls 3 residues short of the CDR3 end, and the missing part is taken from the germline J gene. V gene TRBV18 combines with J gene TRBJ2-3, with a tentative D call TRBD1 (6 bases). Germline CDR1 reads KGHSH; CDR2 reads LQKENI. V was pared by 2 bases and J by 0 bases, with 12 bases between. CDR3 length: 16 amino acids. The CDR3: CASSPGQRASTDTQYF. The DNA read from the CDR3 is TGTGCCAGCTCACCAGGACAGCGAGCTAGCACAGATACG.

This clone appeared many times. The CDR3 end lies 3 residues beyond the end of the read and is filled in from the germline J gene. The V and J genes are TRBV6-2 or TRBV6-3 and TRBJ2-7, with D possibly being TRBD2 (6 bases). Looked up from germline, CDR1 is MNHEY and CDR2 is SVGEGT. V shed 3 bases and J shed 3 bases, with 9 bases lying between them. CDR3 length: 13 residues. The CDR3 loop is CASSYGGSYEQYF. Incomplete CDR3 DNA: TGTGCCAGCAGTTATGGGGGGAGCTACGAG.

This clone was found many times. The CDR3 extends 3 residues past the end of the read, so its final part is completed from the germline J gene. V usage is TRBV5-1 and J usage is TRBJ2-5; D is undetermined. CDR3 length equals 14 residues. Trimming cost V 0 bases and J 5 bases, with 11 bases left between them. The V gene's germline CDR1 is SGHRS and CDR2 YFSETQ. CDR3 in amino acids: CASSLVGSWETQYF. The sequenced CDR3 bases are TGCGCCAGCAGCTTGGTCGGTAGTTGGGAGACC.